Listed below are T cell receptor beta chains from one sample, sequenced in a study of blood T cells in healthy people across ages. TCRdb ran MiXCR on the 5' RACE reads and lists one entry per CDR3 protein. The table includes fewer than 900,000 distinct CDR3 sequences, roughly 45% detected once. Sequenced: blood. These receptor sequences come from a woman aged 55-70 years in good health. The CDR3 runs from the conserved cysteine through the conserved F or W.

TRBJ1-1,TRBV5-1,CASGLDKGHVAEAFF
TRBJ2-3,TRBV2,CASGDRVTDTQYF
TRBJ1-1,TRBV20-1,CSAQNPQEAFF
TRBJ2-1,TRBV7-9,CASSLATDSYNEQFF
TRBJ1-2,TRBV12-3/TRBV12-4,CAKEPLSYYGYTF
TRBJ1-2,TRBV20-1,CSASSPDRGGTNYGYTF
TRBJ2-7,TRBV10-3,CAISEFISYEQYF
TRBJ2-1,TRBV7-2,CASSRAGGYNEQFF
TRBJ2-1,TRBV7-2,CASSLGRGLYNEQFF
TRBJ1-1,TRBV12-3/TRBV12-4,CASSPGGRAFF
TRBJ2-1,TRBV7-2,CASSLALVAGGDNEQFF
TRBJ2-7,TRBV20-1,CSARDPGTGDTYEQYF
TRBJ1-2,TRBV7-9,CASSLGSLYGYTF
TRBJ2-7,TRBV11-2,CASSLVSRDNEQYF
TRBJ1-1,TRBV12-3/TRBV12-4,CASSARQGVTEAFF
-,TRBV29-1,CSAGGRWGANYEQYF
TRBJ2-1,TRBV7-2,CASRLGAAGETQFF
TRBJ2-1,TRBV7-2,CASSSTGFGQFF
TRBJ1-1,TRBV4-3,CASSQDRIGGTEAFF
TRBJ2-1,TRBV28,CASSLLQGSSYNEQFF
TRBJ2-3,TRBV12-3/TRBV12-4,CASSFSAGASLTDTQYF
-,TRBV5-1,CASSVGQTQYEQYF
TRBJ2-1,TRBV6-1,CASSEGLGLAGGRNEQFF